This is a list of T cell receptor beta chains from one sample in a study of cytomegalovirus exposure and HLA in healthy donors. Clones were sequenced by immunoSEQ multiplex PCR, and TCRdb holds only the in-frame ones, with some missing. Among about 200,000 clones listed, 80% to 90% were seen once. The sequenced sample consisted of PBMCs. The receptors were sampled from a woman aged 25-40 years in good health and CMV-seropositive. Both conserved end residues are part of each CDR3.

CASSVEGTSYNEQFF	TRBV9	TRBJ2-1	15
CATSRDSLETQYF	TRBV15	TRBJ2-5	13
CASSLDSYGYTF	TRBV7-9	TRBJ1-2	12
CASSGQGRYEQFF	TRBV25-1	TRBJ2-1	13
CATSPTRAAYGYTF	TRBV15	TRBJ1-2	14
CATVWTRRSDEQYF	TRBV6-1	TRBJ2-7	14
CASSPTIGLAGVGEQYF	TRBV7-9	TRBJ2-7	17
CASSTPSVGFQPQHF	TRBV19	TRBJ1-5	15
CASSSTRETGELFF	TRBV5-1	TRBJ2-2	14
CASIRDRATYEQYF	TRBV6-1	TRBJ2-7	14
CASSYHGLNEKLFF	TRBV6-5	TRBJ1-4	14
CASSPTIAGLTLNEQFF	TRBV5-4	TRBJ2-1	17
CASSQLAGPYEQYF	TRBV27	TRBJ2-7	14
CASSLGRVPYEQYF	TRBV5-1	TRBJ2-7	14
CATGEGPWGEQYF	TRBV15	TRBJ2-7	13
CAWSSALFGGNTIYF	TRBV30	TRBJ1-3	15
CAWSRGGKTEAFF	TRBV30	TRBJ1-1	13
CASSHDRGRADTQYF	TRBV4-2	TRBJ2-3	15
CASSSGQGGRTEAFF	TRBV9	TRBJ1-1	15
CASSLERDQPQHF	TRBV11-2	TRBJ1-5	13
CASSQTGSSYNEQFF	TRBV6-5	TRBJ2-1	15
CASSEAGRMQGAVEQFF	TRBV2	TRBJ2-1	17
CASSHGTGGRWTEAFF	TRBV4-2	TRBJ1-1	16
CASSFSAGQGLGEQYF	TRBV27	TRBJ2-7	16
CASSSRTGGHSTQYF	TRBV2	TRBJ2-3	15
CSVRGTPRGGSSYEQYF	TRBV29-1	TRBJ2-7	17
CASSGLAEETQYF	TRBV28	TRBJ2-5	13
CASSVPTGAGANVLTF	TRBV5-1	TRBJ2-6	16
CASSLTSGRPSEQFF	TRBV28	TRBJ2-1	15
CASSLGGGDYEQYF	TRBV5-1	TRBJ2-7	14
CSVEERRFNTGELFF	TRBV29-1	TRBJ2-2	15
CASSLDEGGKLFF	TRBV5-1	TRBJ1-4	13
CASVHSGQMKETQYF	TRBV28	TRBJ2-5	15
CASSQTGLSNQPQHF	TRBV6-5	TRBJ1-5	15
CASSALPRGAENIQYF	TRBV6-1	TRBJ2-4	16
CASSSQGGGQPQHF	TRBV18	TRBJ1-5	14
CASSLDPTSGANTGELFF	TRBV5-4	TRBJ2-2	18
CASSSRQGNYEQYF	TRBV5-1	TRBJ2-7	14
CASSPDRGRDQPQHF	TRBV7-2	TRBJ1-5	15
CAILREGEQETQYF	TRBV10-3	TRBJ2-5	14
CASSLEQGGVGYEQYF	TRBV5-1	TRBJ2-7	16
CASSLPAGAVADTQYF	TRBV5-1	TRBJ2-3	16
CASSGRTGGTGNTIYF	TRBV5-1	TRBJ1-3	16
CSAVGTAAYEQYF	TRBV29-1	TRBJ2-7	13
CASSADLAGGPLRQYF	TRBV5-4	TRBJ2-7	16
CASSTTGFEQYF	TRBV7-2	TRBJ2-7	12
CASSLRLAGANEQFF	TRBV5-1	TRBJ2-1	15
CATSVAGANVLTF	TRBV15	TRBJ2-6	13
CASSLDSQGYTEAFF	TRBV11-2	TRBJ1-1	15
CASSPDVSTREQYF	TRBV7-6	TRBJ2-7	14
CASSGLTQGNYGYTF	TRBV25-1	TRBJ1-2	15